This T cell receptor (beta chain) was captured by sequencing in a study of PD-1 blockade in classical Hodgkin lymphoma. General study findings and limits: Newly diagnosed patients had baseline TCR diversity that was reportedly lower than that of healthy donors. Repertoires differed for reasons still undefined, possibly disease activity or prior therapy. Complete responders entered with baseline diversity on par with newly diagnosed patients, the results showed.

The CDR3 is 19 amino acids. CDR1 SGHAT and CDR2 FQNNGV come from the germline V gene. Losses at the gene ends were 2 bases for V and 0 bases for J; bases not matched to a gene: 12. Sequenced by immunoSEQ multiplex PCR; TCRdb stores in-frame clones only, minus some. The top ten hold roughly 9.2% of the sample, which has roughly 150,000 clones, around 84% seen once. Each patient relapsed following autologous stem cell transplantation, and prior brentuximab vedotin exposure differed. Worth noting for this clone: Its antigen is undetermined.

This receptor was obtained from a human donor with classical Hodgkin lymphoma. The genes are TRBV11-2 and TRBJ2-2; 7 bases match TRBD1. Material: peripheral blood mononuclear cells (PBMCs), obtained before the second cycle of nivolumab. The CDR3 here is CASSLKRPGTETNTGELFF. CDR3 nucleotides: TGTGCCAGCAGCTTAAAGCGTCCCGGGACAGAGACGAACACCGGGGAGCTGTTTTTT. Looking up the rest from reference TRBV11-2 and TRBJ2-2 gives the full variable domain: EAGVAQSPRYKIIEKRQSVAFWCNPISGHATLYWYQQILGQGPKLLIQFQNNGVVDDSQLPKDRFSAERLKGVDSTLKIQPAKLEDSAVYLCASSLKRPGTETNTGELFFGEGSRLTVL.